Here is one T cell receptor (beta chain) with its context. What it binds is not known. This entry is derived from a study of T cell repertoires in cytomegalovirus infection. Whole-study context: It was recently identified HLA-C-restricted and well-studied HLA-B-restricted CMV epitopes that the study used. Both a matching HLA type and CMV infection were indicated by public TCR beta signatures. General study points: Ex vivo, HLA-C-restricted CMV-specific TCR beta clonotypes prevailed over the rest of the response.

TCRdb used MiXCR to reprocess the reads, holding one entry per CDR3 protein. The table lists some 500,000 distinct CDR3 sequences, 33% of them singletons. The germline CDR1 and CDR2 sequences are SEHNR and FQNEAQ (reference sequence). This CDR3 is built from 13 residues. V lost 5 bases to trimming and J lost 6 bases; unmatched junction nucleotides: 4. The sequencing used cultured PBMCs, collected from culture after CMV antigen stimulation. The receptor's source is a human donor in good health (CMV status not recorded). Some clones in this sample may be carry-over from other donors' samples. The rearrangement links TRBV7-9 to TRBJ1-2; 9 bases fit TRBD1. Here the CDR3 reads CASSKGQGDGYTF. As DNA, the CDR3 is TGTGCCAGCAGCAAGGGACAGGGAGATGGCTACACCTTC.